This T cell receptor beta chain was identified in a study of blood T cell repertoires in COVID-19. On the study more broadly: Some COVID-19 samples were acute and others convalescent; all came from the United States, Italy and Spain.

A single count supports this clone. Under the authors' procedure: Reference gene primers were amplified, and this amplification served to estimate nucleated cell counts. Using immunoSEQ multiplex PCR, the repertoire was profiled, and TCRdb retains in-frame clones only, with some absent. Clonal size and the V and J genes are those of that table, whereas D and trimming came from the DNA. Of under 250,000 clones listed, approximately 82% are singletons. The sequence was collected from a human donor in a cohort sampled during active COVID-19. Sequenced sample: peripheral blood.

The CDR3 bases are TGTGCCATCAGGGGACAGGGGGCCGGGAATCGGGAGACCCAGTACTTC. Amino acid sequence: CAIRGQGAGNRETQYF. This rearrangement joins TRBV10-3 to TRBJ2-5; 12 bases are a match to TRBD1. CDR3 length equals 16 residues. The J segment lost 5 bases and the V segment lost 6 bases, leaving 10 bases of the junction unmatched. Germline values: CDR1 ENHRY, CDR2 SYGVKD.